What follows are 18 T cell receptor beta chains derived from one specimen sequenced in a study of cytomegalovirus exposure and HLA in healthy donors. Researchers ran the PCR with 60 Vbeta and 13 Jbeta primers. Clones were sequenced by immunoSEQ multiplex PCR, and TCRdb holds only the in-frame ones, with some missing. The sample carries about 180,000 clones, roughly 84% recorded once. Sample: PBMCs. The receptors here all came from a boy younger than 10 in good health and CMV-seronegative.

This chain connects TRBV27 to TRBJ2-5; weak D call: TRBD1 (6 bases). Germline CDR1 is MNHEY and CDR2 is SMNVEV (reference sequence). Trimming took off 2 bases at V and 5 bases at J, with 15 bases between the two ends. The CDR3 has 15 residues. As DNA, the CDR3 is TGTGCCAGCAGTTTAGAGGGGGATGCTCGGGAGACCCAGTACTTC. It translates to CASSLEGDARETQYF.

The J gene is TRBJ2-2, the V gene TRBV6-5; possible D gene TRBD2, 6 bases. Germline V gene sequence: CDR1 MNHEY, CDR2 SVGAGI. With 0 bases removed from V and 0 bases from J, the gap between germline ends came to 8 bases. CDR3 length: 16 amino acids. The CDR3 DNA follows: TGTGCCAGCAGTTACTCAGGAGGGGCGAACACCGGGGAGCTGTTTTTT. Protein: CASSYSGGANTGELFF.

The V and J genes are TRBV4-2 and TRBJ2-3, with 8 bases identical to TRBD2. Germline assignment: CDR1 LGHNA and CDR2 YNFKEQ. The CDR3 totals 16 residues. The V and J ends lost 1 base and 4 bases, in that order; junction bases with no gene match: 7. DNA of the CDR3: TGTGCCAGCAGCCAAGCGGGAGGGCCAGTATCAGATACGCAGTATTTT. Amino acids: CASSQAGGPVSDTQYF.

The chain uses TRBV5-1 and TRBJ2-1, with 8 bases matching TRBD2. The CDR3 runs 14 residues. V lost 0 bases to trimming and J lost 9 bases; unmatched junction nucleotides: 5. Germline V lookup: CDR1 SGHRS, CDR2 YFSETQ. CDR3 region: CASSLASGRSEQFF. CDR3 DNA sequence: TGCGCCAGCAGCTTGGCCAGCGGGAGAAGTGAGCAGTTCTTC.

The chain joins TRBV5-4 to TRBJ1-2; D not certain. The CDR3 runs to 13 residues. Between the trimmed V and J ends, which lost 4 bases and 4 bases, there was a span of 11 bases. CDR1 and CDR2 from the germline V gene are SGHNT and YYREEE (reference sequence). This CDR3 reads CASSPMDFYGYTF. CDR3 bases: TGTGCCAGCAGCCCCATGGACTTCTATGGCTACACCTTC.

This rearrangement joins TRBV7-2 to TRBJ2-6; D is perhaps TRBD2 (6 bases). The CDR3 spans 17 residues. The V end lost 1 base, the J end lost 0 bases, and 10 bases lay between the germline ends. Germline CDR1 is SGHTA and CDR2 is FQGNSA. This chain's CDR3 is CASSLEGLPSGANVLTF. CDR3 bases: TGTGCCAGCAGCTTAGAGGGACTCCCCTCTGGGGCCAACGTCCTGACTTTC. The full variable domain, completed using reference TRBV7-2 and TRBJ2-6, is GAGVSQSPSNKVTEKGKDVELRCDPISGHTALYWYRQSLGQGLEFLIYFQGNSAPDKSGLPSDRFSAERTGGSVSTLTIQRTQQEDSAVYLCASSLEGLPSGANVLTFGAGSRLTVL.

This clone came up a few times. Here the CDR3 reads CASSLAGVPYEQYF. The CDR3 bases are TGTGCCAGCAGCTTAGCGGGAGTGCCCTACGAGCAGTACTTC. The chain recombines TRBV5-6 with TRBJ2-7, with 8 nucleotides matching TRBD2. This CDR3 spans 14 amino acids. Germline loops: CDR1 SGHDT, CDR2 YYEEEE. V dropped 2 bases and J dropped 2; count of bases not matched to a gene: 3.

In its sample, this clone was seen a few times. CDR3 coding DNA: TGTGCCAGCAGCGCCCGACTAGCGGAGCACAATGAGCAGTTCTTC. Translated, it gives CASSARLAEHNEQFF. The chain has TRBV9 and TRBJ2-1; 9 nucleotides line up with TRBD2. V lost 3 bases and J lost 5; bases outside the gene matches: 6. This CDR3 contains 15 residues. CDR1 and CDR2 from the germline V gene are SGDLS and YYNGEE.

The chain joins TRBV19 to TRBJ2-5, with 7 bases matching TRBD1. CDR3 length: 14 amino acids. The J segment lost 2 bases and the V segment lost 4 bases, leaving 4 bases of the junction unmatched. Germline V gene sequence: CDR1 LNHDA, CDR2 SQIVND (reference sequence). The CDR3 DNA reads TGTGCCAGTAGTAGGGGACAGAGACAAGAGACCCAGTACTTC. The encoded protein is CASSRGQRQETQYF. Full variable domain (missing parts from reference TRBV19 and TRBJ2-5): DGGITQSPKYLFRKEGQNVTLSCEQNLNHDAMYWYRQDPGQGLRLIYYSQIVNDFQKGDIAEGYSVSREKKESFPLTVTSAQKNPTAFYLCASSRGQRQETQYFGPGTRLLVL.

The chain is built from TRBV4-1 and TRBJ2-7, with D possibly being TRBD2 (5 bases). CDR1 MGHRA and CDR2 YSYEKL come from the germline V gene. The V end lost 0 bases, the J end lost 3 bases, and 21 bases lay between the germline ends. The length of the CDR3 is 18 residues. CDR3 nucleotide sequence: TGCGCCAGCAGCCAAGATTTGGCCGGGATTCAGGAGAACTACGAGCAGTACTTC. Encoded protein: CASSQDLAGIQENYEQYF.

The chain joins TRBV5-4 to TRBJ2-1; 9 positions match TRBD1. Germline lookup yields CDR1 SGHNT and CDR2 YYREEE (reference sequence). This CDR3 region has 14 residues. With 6 bases clipped from V and 7 bases from J, the junction kept 8 bases outside the gene matches. CDR3 nucleotide sequence: TGTGCCAGCACAATCCGGGACAGGGATAATGAGCAGTTCTTC. It encodes CASTIRDRDNEQFF.

Note on this clone: One junction end disagrees with the germline gene, perhaps due to a read error. The chain combines TRBV7-9 with TRBJ1-4; D not certain. The germline CDR1 and CDR2 sequences are SEHNR and FQNEAQ (reference sequence). This CDR3 contains 16 residues. CDR3 DNA sequence: TGTTCCAGCAGCTTAGGAGCCCTTCGCACTAATGAAAAACTGTTTTTT. Translating gives CSSSLGALRTNEKLFF.

The V and J genes are TRBV7-9 and TRBJ2-3; D gene unclear. The CDR3 has 12 amino acids. Trimming pared 3 bases from V and 2 bases from J, leaving 3 bases between. Per germline, CDR1 SEHNR and CDR2 FQNEAQ (reference sequence). The CDR3 here is CASSFLTDTQYF. In nucleotides, the CDR3 is TGTGCCAGCAGCTTCCTCACAGATACGCAGTATTTT.

The chain couples TRBV6-1 to TRBJ2-2, with 13 bases fitting TRBD2. From germline, CDR1 is MNHNS and CDR2 SASEGT. Trimming at V came to 6 bases and at J to 8 bases, leaving 3 bases not matched to a gene. The CDR3 has 14 residues. The CDR3 nucleotides are TGTGCCAGCAGCCCGACTAGCGGGAGGGGGGAGCTGTTTTTT. Translation gives CASSPTSGRGELFF.

This rearrangement joins TRBV5-1 to TRBJ2-7; 7 nucleotides agree with TRBD1. Germline V gene sequence: CDR1 SGHRS, CDR2 YFSETQ. V was pared by 4 bases and J by 6 bases, with 7 bases of the junction left unmatched. CDR3 length equals 13 residues. The CDR3 nucleotides read TGCGCCAGCAGCAAGACAGGGCTTGGCGAGCAGTACTTC. Translation gives CASSKTGLGEQYF.

V and J are TRBV5-1 and TRBJ1-1, with D unresolved. From germline, CDR1 is SGHRS and CDR2 YFSETQ. The CDR3 sequence is 14 residues long. The V end was cut by 0 bases, the J end by 7 bases, with 13 bases between. This CDR3 is CASSLAPSQREAFF. CDR3 nucleotides: TGCGCCAGCAGCTTGGCCCCCTCCCAGCGTGAAGCTTTCTTT.

The V gene is TRBV12-5, the J gene TRBJ2-6; D remains unclear. This CDR3 contains 14 residues. The ends were cut back, 4 bases at V and 2 bases at J, with 6 bases in the middle. Germline V lookup: CDR1 LGHNT, CDR2 FRNRAP. CDR3 coding DNA: TGTGCTAGTGGTTATGGGCCTGGGGCCAACGTCCTGACTTTC. Residues: CASGYGPGANVLTF.

The gene calls are TRBV7-6 and TRBJ2-3, with 13 bases fitting TRBD2. Per germline, CDR1 SGHVS and CDR2 FNYEAQ. Losses at the gene ends were 4 bases for V and 1 base for J; bases not matched to a gene: 5. CDR3 length: 17 residues. CDR3: CASSSQGLAGGTDTQYF. The CDR3 DNA follows: TGTGCCAGCAGCTCACAAGGACTAGCGGGAGGCACAGATACGCAGTATTTT.